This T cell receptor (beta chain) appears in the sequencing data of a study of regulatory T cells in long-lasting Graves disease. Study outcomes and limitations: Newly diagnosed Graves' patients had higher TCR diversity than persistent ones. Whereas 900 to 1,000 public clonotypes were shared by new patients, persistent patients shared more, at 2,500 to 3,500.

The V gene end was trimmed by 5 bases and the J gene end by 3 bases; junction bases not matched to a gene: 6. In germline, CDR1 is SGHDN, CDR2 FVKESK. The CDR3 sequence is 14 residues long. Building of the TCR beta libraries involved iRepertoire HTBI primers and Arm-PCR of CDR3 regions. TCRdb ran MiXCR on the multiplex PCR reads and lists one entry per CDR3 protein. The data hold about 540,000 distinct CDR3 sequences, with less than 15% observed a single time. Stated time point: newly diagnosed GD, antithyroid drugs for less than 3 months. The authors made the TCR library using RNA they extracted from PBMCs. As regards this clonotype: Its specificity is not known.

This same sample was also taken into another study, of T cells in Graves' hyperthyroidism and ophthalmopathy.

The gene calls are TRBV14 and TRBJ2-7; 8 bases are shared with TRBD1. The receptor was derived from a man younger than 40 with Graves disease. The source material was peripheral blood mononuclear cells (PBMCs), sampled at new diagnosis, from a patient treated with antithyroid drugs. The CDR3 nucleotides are TGTGCCAGCAGCGGAACAGGGGGAAACTACGAGCAGTACTTC. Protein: CASSGTGGNYEQYF.